The sequence of this TCR beta chain was determined in a study of cytomegalovirus exposure and HLA in healthy donors. Study overall: Caucasian-associated ancestry cluster membership applied to less than 85% of 398 genotyped donors.

Losses at the gene ends were 2 bases for V and 9 bases for J; bases not matched to a gene: 6. CDR1 SGHTA and CDR2 FQGNSA come from the germline V gene. This CDR3 has 14 residues. PCR primers comprised 60 Vbeta and 13 Jbeta primers. Here immunoSEQ multiplex PCR was the method, and the copy in TCRdb shows in-frame clones only, minus some. The repertoire holds 200,000 to 300,000 clones, with roughly 82% as singletons. Study-level points and caveats: A later analysis showed HLA-associated TCR beta chains outstripping equally common others in clonal expansion.

As to this clone: Its antigen is as yet unknown.

The chain has TRBV7-2 and TRBJ2-1; 8 bases match TRBD2. Input material: PBMCs. The clonotype originates from a woman aged 40 to 50 in good health and CMV-seropositive. The chain's CDR3 is CASSLTGGPGEQFF. For the CDR3, the DNA is TGTGCCAGCAGCTTAACGGGGGGGCCCGGTGAGCAGTTCTTC.